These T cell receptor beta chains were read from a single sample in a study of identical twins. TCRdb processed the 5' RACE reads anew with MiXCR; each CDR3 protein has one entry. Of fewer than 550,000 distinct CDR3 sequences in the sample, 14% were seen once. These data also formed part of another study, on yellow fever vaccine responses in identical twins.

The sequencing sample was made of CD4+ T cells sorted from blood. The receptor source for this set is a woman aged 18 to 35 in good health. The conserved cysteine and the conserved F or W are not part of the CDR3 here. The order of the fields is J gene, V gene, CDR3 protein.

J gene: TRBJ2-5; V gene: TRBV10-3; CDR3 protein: ASGPSQETQY
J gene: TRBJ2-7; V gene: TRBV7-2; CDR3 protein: ASSIKLAGKGQY
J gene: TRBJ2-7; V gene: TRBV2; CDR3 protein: ASSPQGLAGYNEQY
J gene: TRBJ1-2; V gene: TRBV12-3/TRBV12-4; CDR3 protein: ASSLGVTGGYT
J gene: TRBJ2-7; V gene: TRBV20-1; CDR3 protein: SSNRGLAGSSYEQY
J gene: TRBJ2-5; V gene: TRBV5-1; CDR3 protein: ASSLKPGTGHQETQY
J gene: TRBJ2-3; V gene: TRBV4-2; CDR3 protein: ASSQDPSGALPDTQY
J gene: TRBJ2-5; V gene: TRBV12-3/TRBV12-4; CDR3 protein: ASSLGGGVQETQY
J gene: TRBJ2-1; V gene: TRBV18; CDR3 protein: ASSPGSGPGLNEQF
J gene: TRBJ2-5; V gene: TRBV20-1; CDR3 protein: SARDRLAGVSETQY
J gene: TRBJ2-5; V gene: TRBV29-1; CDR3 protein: SVGQETQY
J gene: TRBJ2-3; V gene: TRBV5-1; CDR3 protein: ASSLGQGPDTQY
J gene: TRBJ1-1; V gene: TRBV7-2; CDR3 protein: ASSRQGKSTEAF
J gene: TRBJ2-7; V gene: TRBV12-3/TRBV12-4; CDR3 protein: ASSRTRREQY
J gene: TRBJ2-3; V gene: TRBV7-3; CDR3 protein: ASSLGPGRGADTQY
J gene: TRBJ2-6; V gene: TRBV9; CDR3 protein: ASSVGQAGANVLT
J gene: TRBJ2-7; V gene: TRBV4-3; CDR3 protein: ASSQDSGEKQY
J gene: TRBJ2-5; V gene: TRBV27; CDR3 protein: ASSLIGTRREETQY
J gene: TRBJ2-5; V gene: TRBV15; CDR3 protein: ATSRALAGGTQETQY
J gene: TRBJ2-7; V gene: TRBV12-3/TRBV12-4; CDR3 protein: ASALWADEQY
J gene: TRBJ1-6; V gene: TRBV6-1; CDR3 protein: ASSSIGQGERPLH
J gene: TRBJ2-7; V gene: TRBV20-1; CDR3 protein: SARPITGGLSYEY
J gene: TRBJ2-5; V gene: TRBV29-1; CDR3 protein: SVEVGNLGETQY